This TCR beta chain derives from a study of T cell clones after liver transplantation. As for the study in general: Three of eight recipients were HCV-positive; others had non-autoimmune, non-viral indications.

Details on this clone: Its target is not known.

Whole-study findings and limits: Post-transplant, graft-donor-reactive CD4 TCRbeta sequences in blood dropped significantly in 5 of 8 subjects. Migration into the graft, not deletion, may explain lost graft donor-reactive T cells. Compared with third party-reactive sequences, donor-reactive ones declined more, independent of withdrawal success.

Profiled with immunoSEQ multiplex PCR; TCRdb holds only in-frame clones, not every one. The sample has some 9,200 clones, around 72% seen once. This CDR3 spans 14 amino acids. Germline V lookup: CDR1 GTSNPN, CDR2 SVGIG (reference sequence). V was clipped by 5 bases and J by 2 bases; unmatched bases: 3. The V call is TRBV30, the J call TRBJ2-3; the match to TRBD1 covers 11 bases. The specimen was CD8+ T cells from blood, collected at the approximately 15-month timepoint. The TCR was taken from a human patient who received a liver transplant. T cells may partly derive from the graft donor. CDR3 coding DNA: TGTGCCTGGGGACAGGGGGCTAACACAGATACGCAGTATTTT. Its translation: CAWGQGANTDTQYF.